This note documents a single T cell receptor beta chain sequence. Antigen specificity is unknown. This sample is part of a study of cytomegalovirus exposure and HLA in healthy donors. At the level of the study: Most donors, 80% to 90% of several hundred genotyped, fell in the Caucasian-associated ancestry cluster. Study-wide results and caveats: The sole available immune exposure information was CMV serostatus.

Germline assignment: CDR1 SEHNR and CDR2 FQNEAQ (reference sequence). V lost 3 bases and J lost 4; bases outside the gene matches: 8. CDR3 length: 15 residues. It was with 60 Vbeta and 13 Jbeta primers that the PCR ran. Profiling relied on immunoSEQ multiplex PCR, and the TCRdb table lists in-frame clones only, not all of them. The sample includes about 250,000 clones, roughly 70% of them seen just once. Sequenced input: PBMCs. The origin of this receptor is a female donor in good health and CMV-seronegative. The V gene is TRBV7-9, the J gene TRBJ1-2; 7 positions agree with TRBD1. This chain's CDR3 is CASSFDGTVFYGYTF. CDR3 coding DNA: TGTGCCAGCAGCTTCGACGGGACAGTCTTCTATGGCTACACCTTC.